These T cell receptor beta chains were read from a single sample in a study of T cells in Graves' hyperthyroidism and ophthalmopathy. Each CDR3 protein is one row after TCRdb ran MiXCR on the multiplex PCR reads. The repertoire holds hundreds of thousands of distinct CDR3 sequences, with 15% to 20% as singletons. Sequenced: blood. The source of these receptors is a woman aged 30 to 39 with Graves' hyperthyroidism. The CDR3 runs from the conserved cysteine through the conserved F or W. D genes are given only for firm matches. The size entry is marked missing in some rows and otherwise reads once, few, many or a size class.

j_call: TRBJ2-2
d_call: -
clone_size: -
v_call: TRBV6-1
cdr3_aa: CASNLGVVDTGELFF
cdr3_nt: TGTGCCAGTAATTTAGGGGTAGTCGACACCGGGGAGCTGTTTTTT

j_call: TRBJ1-1
d_call: -
clone_size: many
v_call: TRBV19
cdr3_aa: CASSFQGVTEAFF
cdr3_nt: TGTGCCAGTAGTTTCCAGGGAGTCACTGAAGCTTTCTTT

j_call: TRBJ2-1
d_call: TRBD1
clone_size: many
v_call: TRBV11-2
cdr3_aa: CASSDGTANEQFF
cdr3_nt: TGTGCCAGCAGCGACGGGACAGCCAATGAGCAGTTCTTC

j_call: TRBJ2-5
d_call: -
clone_size: few
v_call: TRBV6-1
cdr3_aa: CASINEQGRVETQYF
cdr3_nt: TGTGCCAGCATCAACGAACAGGGGAGGGTAGAGACCCAGTACTTC

j_call: TRBJ2-1
d_call: -
clone_size: few
v_call: TRBV7-7
cdr3_aa: CASSSSTRPPNYNEQFF
cdr3_nt: TGTGCTAGCAGCTCATCAACTAGACCCCCTAACTACAATGAGCAGTTCTTC

j_call: TRBJ1-5
d_call: TRBD1
clone_size: many
v_call: TRBV6-1
cdr3_aa: CASVGQDLNQPQHF
cdr3_nt: TGTGCCAGCGTTGGACAGGACCTCAATCAGCCCCAGCATTTT

j_call: TRBJ2-2
d_call: -
clone_size: many
v_call: TRBV12-3/TRBV12-4
cdr3_aa: CASTLRGGELFF
cdr3_nt: TGTGCCAGCACCCTAAGGGGCGGGGAGCTGTTTTTT

j_call: TRBJ1-2
d_call: TRBD1
clone_size: -
v_call: TRBV6-5
cdr3_aa: CASSYPRQGARVTYGYTF
cdr3_nt: TGTGCCAGCAGTTACCCGAGACAGGGGGCGAGGGTAACCTATGGCTACACCTTC

j_call: TRBJ1-1
d_call: -
clone_size: few
v_call: TRBV5-6
cdr3_aa: CASSWGQGTGAFF
cdr3_nt: TGTGCCAGCAGCTGGGGGCAGGGGACGGGAGCTTTCTTT

j_call: TRBJ2-1
d_call: TRBD1
clone_size: -
v_call: TRBV20-1
cdr3_aa: CSARDYRTGPNEQFF
cdr3_nt: TGCAGTGCTAGAGATTACAGGACAGGGCCCAATGAGCAGTTCTTC

j_call: TRBJ1-2
d_call: -
clone_size: many
v_call: TRBV6-2/TRBV6-3
cdr3_aa: CASSPIQTTYGYTF
cdr3_nt: TGTGCCAGCAGTCCGATACAGACAACGTATGGCTACACCTTC

j_call: TRBJ1-5
d_call: -
clone_size: -
v_call: TRBV6-2/TRBV6-3
cdr3_aa: CASSYSGPTRYSNQPQHF
cdr3_nt: TGTGCCAGCAGTTACTCGGGACCGACAAGATATAGCAATCAGCCCCAGCATTTT

j_call: TRBJ1-5
d_call: -
clone_size: few
v_call: TRBV6-1
cdr3_aa: CASRAIGPSNQPQHF
cdr3_nt: TGTGCCAGCAGGGCGATTGGCCCTAGCAATCAGCCCCAGCATTTT

j_call: TRBJ2-1
d_call: -
clone_size: many
v_call: TRBV5-1
cdr3_aa: CASSLEGYEQFF
cdr3_nt: TGTGCCAGCAGCTTAGAAGGGTATGAGCAGTTCTTC

j_call: TRBJ1-2
d_call: -
clone_size: few
v_call: TRBV7-3
cdr3_aa: CASSKDSGYGYTF
cdr3_nt: TGTGCCAGCAGCAAGGACAGCGGATACGGCTACACCTTC

j_call: TRBJ1-4
d_call: TRBD1
clone_size: few
v_call: TRBV9
cdr3_aa: CASSVGQGARTNEKLFF
cdr3_nt: TGTGCCAGCAGCGTAGGACAGGGGGCGCGAACTAATGAAAAACTGTTTTTT

j_call: TRBJ2-7
d_call: TRBD2
clone_size: once
v_call: TRBV4-2
cdr3_aa: CASTLGPGLAREQYF
cdr3_nt: TGTGCCAGCACTCTCGGCCCCGGACTAGCTCGCGAGCAGTACTTC

j_call: TRBJ2-1
d_call: TRBD2
clone_size: -
v_call: TRBV9
cdr3_aa: CASSAIGTGTSGRAYNEQFF
cdr3_nt: TGTGCCAGCAGCGCAATCGGGACAGGGACTAGCGGGAGGGCATACAATGAGCAGTTCTTC

j_call: TRBJ2-7
d_call: -
clone_size: many
v_call: TRBV7-2
cdr3_aa: CASSFGTSNGEQYF
cdr3_nt: TGTGCCAGCAGCTTCGGGACGTCCAATGGCGAGCAGTACTTC

j_call: TRBJ1-1
d_call: TRBD1
clone_size: many
v_call: TRBV6-1
cdr3_aa: CASSWGQGNTEAFF
cdr3_nt: TGTGCCAGCAGTTGGGGACAGGGGAACACTGAAGCTTTCTTT

j_call: TRBJ2-7
d_call: TRBD1
clone_size: few
v_call: TRBV7-6
cdr3_aa: CASSSGTGGAYEQYF
cdr3_nt: TGTGCCAGCAGCAGCGGAACAGGGGGCGCTTACGAGCAGTACTTC

j_call: TRBJ1-5
d_call: -
clone_size: many
v_call: TRBV28
cdr3_aa: CASNREDDPPQHF
cdr3_nt: TGTGCCAGCAACCGGGAGGACGACCCGCCCCAGCATTTT

j_call: TRBJ2-1
d_call: TRBD2
clone_size: many
v_call: TRBV28
cdr3_aa: CASRSSTSGVNEQFF
cdr3_nt: TGTGCCAGCCGCTCCTCCACTAGCGGGGTCAATGAGCAGTTCTTC

j_call: TRBJ2-1
d_call: -
clone_size: few
v_call: TRBV28
cdr3_aa: CASSLLANSYNEQFF
cdr3_nt: TGTGCCAGCAGTTTACTGGCAAATTCCTACAATGAGCAGTTCTTC

j_call: TRBJ1-5
d_call: TRBD1
clone_size: -
v_call: TRBV14
cdr3_aa: CASSQEGDRESNQPQHF
cdr3_nt: TGTGCCAGCAGCCAAGAGGGAGACAGGGAAAGCAATCAGCCCCAGCATTTT

j_call: TRBJ2-7
d_call: -
clone_size: -
v_call: TRBV28
cdr3_aa: CASSLGRREFSYEQYF
cdr3_nt: TGTGCCAGCAGCCTGGGGCGAAGGGAATTCTCCTACGAGCAGTACTTC

j_call: TRBJ2-2
d_call: -
clone_size: -
v_call: TRBV20-1
cdr3_aa: CSASPAGTGELFF
cdr3_nt: TGCAGTGCTAGCCCCGCAGGAACCGGGGAGCTGTTTTTT

j_call: TRBJ1-4
d_call: -
clone_size: many
v_call: TRBV5-1
cdr3_aa: CASSLARSGWTNEKLFF
cdr3_nt: TGCGCCAGCAGCTTGGCCCGAAGTGGGTGGACTAATGAAAAACTGTTTTTT

j_call: TRBJ1-1
d_call: TRBD1
clone_size: once
v_call: TRBV19
cdr3_aa: CASTRDRASNAFF
cdr3_nt: TGTGCCAGTACCCGGGACAGGGCATCGAATGCTTTCTTT

j_call: TRBJ2-5
d_call: TRBD1
clone_size: few
v_call: TRBV28
cdr3_aa: CASSTRLGQGPETQYF
cdr3_nt: TGTGCCAGCAGTACAAGGCTGGGACAGGGTCCAGAGACCCAGTACTTC

j_call: TRBJ2-1
d_call: TRBD2
clone_size: -
v_call: TRBV20-1
cdr3_aa: CSVEDGGLAGASSYNEQFF
cdr3_nt: TGCAGCGTTGAAGATGGGGGACTAGCGGGAGCGAGCTCCTACAATGAGCAGTTCTTC

j_call: TRBJ1-1
d_call: -
clone_size: many
v_call: TRBV28
cdr3_aa: CASSLVGRMNTEAFF
cdr3_nt: TGTGCCAGCAGTTTGGTAGGGAGGATGAACACTGAAGCTTTCTTT

j_call: TRBJ1-5
d_call: TRBD1
clone_size: many
v_call: TRBV20-1
cdr3_aa: CSARTGISVYSQPQHF
cdr3_nt: TGCAGTGCGCGGACAGGCATCTCGGTTTATAGTCAGCCCCAGCATTTT

j_call: TRBJ2-3
d_call: TRBD2
clone_size: -
v_call: TRBV18
cdr3_aa: CASSPIAGGLTDTQYF
cdr3_nt: TGTGCCAGCTCACCCATAGCGGGAGGTCTCACAGATACGCAGTATTTT

j_call: TRBJ2-2
d_call: -
clone_size: -
v_call: TRBV5-6
cdr3_aa: CASSGRLGRVGELFF
cdr3_nt: TGTGCCAGCAGCGGCAGACTAGGTAGAGTCGGGGAGCTGTTTTTT

j_call: TRBJ2-3
d_call: -
clone_size: many
v_call: TRBV7-2
cdr3_aa: CASSFLLSSTDTQYF
cdr3_nt: TGTGCCAGCAGCTTTCTATTATCTAGCACAGATACGCAGTATTTT

j_call: TRBJ1-5
d_call: -
clone_size: -
v_call: TRBV15
cdr3_aa: CATSPGQYSNQPQHF
cdr3_nt: TGTGCCACCAGCCCTGGACAATATAGCAATCAGCCCCAGCATTTT

j_call: TRBJ2-1
d_call: -
clone_size: many
v_call: TRBV7-2
cdr3_aa: CASTSLVMDEQFF
cdr3_nt: TGTGCCAGCACCAGCCTAGTCATGGATGAGCAGTTCTTC

j_call: TRBJ2-5
d_call: -
clone_size: few
v_call: TRBV12-3/TRBV12-4
cdr3_aa: CASRQGQETQYF
cdr3_nt: TGTGCCAGCAGACAGGGCCAAGAGACCCAGTACTTC

j_call: TRBJ2-2
d_call: TRBD1
clone_size: -
v_call: TRBV5-6
cdr3_aa: CASSLTGTGIGELFF
cdr3_nt: TGTGCCAGCAGCCTTACCGGGACAGGGATTGGGGAGCTGTTTTTT

j_call: TRBJ2-5
d_call: TRBD1
clone_size: many
v_call: TRBV5-1
cdr3_aa: CASSLGETGQDSQETQYF
cdr3_nt: TGCGCCAGCAGCTTGGGTGAGACTGGACAGGACAGCCAAGAGACCCAGTACTTC

j_call: TRBJ2-7
d_call: TRBD2
clone_size: many
v_call: TRBV7-2
cdr3_aa: CASSQGLATSEQYF
cdr3_nt: TGTGCCAGCAGCCAGGGACTAGCGACCTCCGAGCAGTACTTC

j_call: TRBJ2-2
d_call: -
clone_size: -
v_call: TRBV28
cdr3_aa: CTSSGIQGSDGELFF
cdr3_nt: TGTACCAGCAGCGGGATACAGGGGTCTGACGGGGAGCTGTTTTTT

j_call: TRBJ2-3
d_call: -
clone_size: many
v_call: TRBV12-3/TRBV12-4
cdr3_aa: CASRPLEDTQYF
cdr3_nt: TGTGCCAGCAGGCCACTGGAAGATACGCAGTATTTT

j_call: TRBJ2-1
d_call: TRBD2
clone_size: many
v_call: TRBV5-1
cdr3_aa: CASSRGSGAGHNEQFF
cdr3_nt: TGCGCCAGCAGCCGAGGGAGCGGGGCTGGACACAATGAGCAGTTCTTC

j_call: TRBJ2-1
d_call: -
clone_size: many
v_call: TRBV7-2
cdr3_aa: CASSINQGPDEQFF
cdr3_nt: TGTGCCAGCAGCATAAACCAGGGGCCCGATGAGCAGTTCTTC

j_call: TRBJ2-2
d_call: -
clone_size: many
v_call: TRBV13
cdr3_aa: CASRVKGGELFF
cdr3_nt: TGTGCCAGCAGGGTAAAGGGCGGGGAGCTGTTTTTT